The 20 T cell receptor beta chains presented below share a single source sample, sequenced in a study of T-cell memory formation after mild COVID-19. TCRdb re-analysed the 5' RACE reads in MiXCR, keeping a single row per CDR3 protein. Of some 340,000 distinct CDR3 sequences detected, 10% to 15% appear once; the ten largest clones hold over 20%. What was sequenced was PBMCs or a T cell subset sorted from them (not recorded which). The receptors were gathered from a young man who had mild COVID-19 (a few samples of this study predate the infection). Cell type and time point are not known.

This rearrangement joins TRBV6-5 to TRBJ2-1; 10 bases fit TRBD2. V lost 2 bases to trimming and J lost 7 bases; unmatched junction nucleotides: 8. Germline V gene sequence: CDR1 MNHEY, CDR2 SVGAGI. The CDR3 totals 16 residues. CDR3 sequence reads: CASSYAVAGGINEQFF. The CDR3, as DNA: TGTGCCAGCAGTTACGCCGTAGCGGGGGGTATAAATGAGCAGTTCTTC.

A few counts support this clonotype. This chain joins TRBV12-3 or TRBV12-4 and TRBJ2-3; D not resolved. This CDR3 has 12 amino acids. Deletions cut 4 bases from V and 4 bases from J, with 6 bases between. The CDR3 DNA follows: TGTGCCAGCAGTTCGGACCCAGATACGCAGTATTTT. Residues: CASSSDPDTQYF.

This clonotype was counted a few times. The chain recombines TRBV11-2 with TRBJ1-3; TRBD1 matches at 7 bases. The V gene's germline CDR1 is SGHAT and CDR2 FQNNGV. Trimming removed 0 bases from V and 2 bases from J; junction bases left unmatched: 1. The CDR3 is made up of 15 amino acids. This chain's CDR3 is CASSLEGQTGNTIYF. CDR3 coding DNA: TGTGCCAGCAGCTTAGAGGGACAGACTGGAAACACCATATATTTT. The full variable domain, its missing parts supplied by reference TRBV11-2 and TRBJ1-3, is EAGVAQSPRYKIIEKRQSVAFWCNPISGHATLYWYQQILGQGPKLLIQFQNNGVVDDSQLPKDRFSAERLKGVDSTLKIQPAKLEDSAVYLCASSLEGQTGNTIYFGEGSWLTVV.

In its sample, this clonotype was seen many times. V gene TRBV7-3 combines with J gene TRBJ2-1; 7 bases fit TRBD2. This CDR3 region has 16 residues. J was trimmed by 1 base and V by 2 bases; bases with no gene match: 5. The germline V gene has CDR1 SGHTA and CDR2 FQGTGA. DNA for the CDR3: TGTGCCAGCAGCTTAGAGGGGCGGGGGTCCTACAATGAGCAGTTCTTC. Amino acids: CASSLEGRGSYNEQFF.

The chain employs TRBV6-2 or TRBV6-3 and TRBJ2-5; the D is unclear. Deletions cut 3 bases from V and 2 bases from J, with 4 bases between. CDR1 and CDR2 from the germline V gene are MNHEY and SVGEGT. This CDR3 region has 12 residues. CDR3 nucleotide sequence: TGTGCCAGCAGTTATGGTCAAGAGACCCAGTACTTC. It yields the protein CASSYGQETQYF.

The CDR3 sequence: CSVPEGPADTQYF. CDR3 nucleotide sequence: TGCAGCGTACCTGAGGGCCCCGCAGATACGCAGTATTTT. The rearrangement uses TRBV29-1 and TRBJ2-3, with D perhaps TRBD2 (5 bases). With 6 bases removed from V and 4 bases from J, the gap between germline ends came to 14 bases. Germline CDR1 reads SQVTM; CDR2 reads ANQGSEA. This CDR3 is built from 13 residues.

V and J are TRBV7-2 and TRBJ2-5; tentative D call: TRBD1 (7 bases). Germline V gene sequence: CDR1 SGHTA, CDR2 FQGNSA. The CDR3 has 14 amino acids. The V gene lost 2 bases and the J gene lost 4 bases, with 11 bases spanning the gap. The CDR3 coding sequence is TGTGCCAGCAGCTTATATCAGGGGGGAGAGACCCAGTACTTC. Protein product: CASSLYQGGETQYF.

This clonotype turned up a few times. The chain links TRBV20-1 to TRBJ1-2, with 7 positions matching TRBD1. The germline V gene has CDR1 DFQATT and CDR2 SNEGSKA (reference sequence). The CDR3 totals 13 residues. The J segment lost 3 bases and the V segment lost 1 base, leaving 2 bases of the junction unmatched. DNA of the CDR3: TGCAGTGCTAGAGGAGGGACAGACTATGGCTACACCTTC. Translated, it gives CSARGGTDYGYTF.

This chain uses TRBV12-3 or TRBV12-4 with TRBJ1-1; unclear D gene. The length of the CDR3 is 14 residues. Trimming left V 6 bases short and J 0 bases short, with 11 bases between. CDR3 loop: CASSPQSLNTEAFF. The CDR3, as DNA: TGTGCCAGCAGCCCCCAGTCTTTGAACACTGAAGCTTTCTTT.

The chain couples TRBV6-6 to TRBJ1-6; D may be TRBD1 (6 bases). The germline V gene has CDR1 MNHNY and CDR2 SVGAGI (reference sequence). V was pared by 5 bases and J by 3 bases, with 11 bases between. There are 15 residues in the CDR3. Here the CDR3 reads CASSIETGYNSPLHF. CDR3 DNA sequence: TGTGCCAGCAGTATCGAGACAGGCTATAATTCACCCCTCCACTTT.

The table lists this clonotype with many counts. The V and J genes are TRBV5-1 and TRBJ2-7; no clear D gene. There are 13 residues in the CDR3. Germline CDR1 reads SGHRS; CDR2 reads YFSETQ. Trimming took 0 bases from V and 6 from J, leaving 10 bases between them. The CDR3 reads CASSLELGSEQYV. CDR3 sequence (DNA): TGCGCCAGCAGCTTGGAATTGGGGTCCGAGCAGTACGTC.

This clonotype was seen a few times. This chain uses TRBV12-3 or TRBV12-4 with TRBJ2-1; the D gene is possibly TRBD2 (5 bases). This CDR3 has 12 amino acids. The V gene lost 7 bases and the J gene lost 5 bases, with 9 bases spanning the gap. CDR3 sequence reads: CASKTSNNEQFF. The CDR3 DNA reads as TGTGCCAGCAAAACTAGTAACAATGAGCAGTTCTTC.

This clonotype was detected many times. This chain links TRBV7-6 with TRBJ2-7, with TRBD1 matching over 7 bases. The CDR3 is 16 amino acids. Germline trimming cut 5 bases from V and 1 base from J; bases unmatched to any gene: 11. CDR1 is SGHVS, CDR2 FNYEAQ, per germline. As DNA, the CDR3 is TGTGCCAGCAGCCCCGGGACAGCCAAACCATCCTACGAGCAGTACTTC. It encodes CASSPGTAKPSYEQYF. The full variable domain, its missing parts supplied by reference TRBV7-6 and TRBJ2-7, is GAGVSQSPRYKVTKRGQDVALRCDPISGHVSLYWYRQALGQGPEFLTYFNYEAQQDKSGLPNDRFSAERPEGSISTLTIQRTEQRDSAMYRCASSPGTAKPSYEQYFGPGTRLTVT.

This clonotype was detected only a few times. The chain uses TRBV7-9 and TRBJ2-7, with D tentatively TRBD1 (5 bases). V was cut by 4 bases and J by 2 bases, with 12 bases left in between. Germline V lookup: CDR1 SEHNR, CDR2 FQNEAQ (reference sequence). The CDR3 covers 14 residues. The CDR3 DNA sequence: TGTGCCAGCAGCTCCAGGGAATTAGCCTACGAGCAGTACTTC. As protein: CASSSRELAYEQYF.

This clonotype was recorded a few times. V gene TRBV6-2 or TRBV6-3 combines with J gene TRBJ1-1; TRBD1 matches at 7 bases. The CDR3 extends over 14 amino acids. Germline-derived CDR1 and CDR2 are MNHEY and SVGEGT. J was trimmed by 10 bases and V by 10 bases; bases with no gene match: 18. The CDR3 DNA reads TGTGCCATTGGTGTCAGGACAGGCCCCGTGGGAGCTTTCTTT. It is translated as CAIGVRTGPVGAFF.

Only a few counts were recorded for this clonotype. This chain links TRBV5-1 with TRBJ1-1, with 7 bases lining up with TRBD1. The V gene end was trimmed by 3 bases and the J gene end by 3 bases; junction bases not matched to a gene: 8. Germline loops: CDR1 SGHRS, CDR2 YFSETQ. The CDR3 covers 15 residues. CDR3 nucleotides: TGCGCCAGCAGCTGGAATACAGGGGCTGACACTGAAGCTTTCTTT. Protein product: CASSWNTGADTEAFF.

This clonotype was seen repeatedly, ten times or more. V and J are TRBV6-2 or TRBV6-3 and TRBJ2-7; D gene uncertain. The CDR3 has 15 amino acids. CDR1 is MNHEY, CDR2 SVGEGT, per germline. Trimming stripped 7 bases from V and 2 bases from J, with 18 bases between. In DNA form, the CDR3 reads TGTGCCAGCACCAACTCGGCGATACCCACCTACGAGCAGTACTTC. Protein sequence: CASTNSAIPTYEQYF.

This clonotype was detected a few times. The chain combines TRBV7-2 with TRBJ2-4; D possibly corresponds to TRBD1 (6 bases). Germline V lookup: CDR1 SGHTA, CDR2 FQGNSA. CDR3 length equals 17 residues. V was pared by 2 bases and J by 0 bases, with 14 bases between. The CDR3 loop is CASSLRDTPLAKNIQYF. For the CDR3, the DNA is TGTGCCAGCAGCTTAAGGGACACGCCGCTAGCCAAAAACATTCAGTACTTC.

There are a few counts of this clonotype. The gene calls are TRBV7-8 and TRBJ2-7; no clear D gene. Per the germline V gene, CDR1 is SGHVS and CDR2 is FQNEAQ. V was cut by 2 bases and J by 4 bases, with 9 bases left in between. The CDR3 spans 13 residues. DNA for the CDR3: TGTGCCAGCAGCTTACAGAGATTATACGAGCAGTACGTC. This gives the protein CASSLQRLYEQYV.

The V and J genes are TRBV7-9 and TRBJ1-1, with TRBD1 identical over 9 bases. Trimming removed 6 bases from V and 2 bases from J; junction bases left unmatched: 16. Germline V gene data show CDR1 as SEHNR and CDR2 as FQNEAQ (reference sequence). The CDR3 loop spans 18 amino acids. This CDR3 reads CASSHALGQGGRNTEAFF. CDR3 sequence (DNA): TGTGCCAGCAGTCACGCCCTGGGACAGGGCGGGAGAAACACTGAAGCTTTCTTT.